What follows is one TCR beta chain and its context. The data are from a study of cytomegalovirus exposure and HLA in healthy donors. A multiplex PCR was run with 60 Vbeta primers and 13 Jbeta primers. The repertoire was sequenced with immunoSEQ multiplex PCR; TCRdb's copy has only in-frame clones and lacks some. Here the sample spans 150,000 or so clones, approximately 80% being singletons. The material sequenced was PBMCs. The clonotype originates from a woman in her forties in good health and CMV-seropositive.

The CDR3 region is CASSPEGARRELFF. The CDR3 DNA follows: TGTGCCAGCAGCCCGGAAGGGGCTCGTCGGGAGCTGTTTTTT. This chain uses TRBV7-3 with TRBJ2-2, with D perhaps matching TRBD1 (5 bases). This CDR3 comprises 14 residues. Germline V CDR1 and CDR2: SGHTA, FQGTGA. V was shortened by 5 bases and J by 9 bases, with 16 bases between the two germline ends.